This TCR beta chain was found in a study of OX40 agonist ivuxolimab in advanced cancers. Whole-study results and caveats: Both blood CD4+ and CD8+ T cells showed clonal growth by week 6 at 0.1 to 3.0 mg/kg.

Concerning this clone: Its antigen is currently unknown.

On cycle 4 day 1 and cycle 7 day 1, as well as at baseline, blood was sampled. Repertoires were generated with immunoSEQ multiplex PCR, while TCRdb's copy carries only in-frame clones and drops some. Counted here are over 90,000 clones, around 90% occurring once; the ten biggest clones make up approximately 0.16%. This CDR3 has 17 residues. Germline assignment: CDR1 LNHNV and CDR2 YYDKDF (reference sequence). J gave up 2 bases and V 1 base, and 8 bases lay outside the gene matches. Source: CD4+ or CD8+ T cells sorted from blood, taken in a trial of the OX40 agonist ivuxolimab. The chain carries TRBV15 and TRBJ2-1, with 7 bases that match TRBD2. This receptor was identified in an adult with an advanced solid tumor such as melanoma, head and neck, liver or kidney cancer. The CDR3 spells CATSRARLGGTYNEQFF. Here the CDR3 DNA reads TGTGCCACCAGCAGAGCCAGACTCGGGGGGACCTACAATGAGCAGTTCTTC.